Listed below are T cell receptor beta chains from one sample, sequenced in a study of cytomegalovirus exposure and HLA in healthy donors. This table comes from immunoSEQ multiplex PCR, and its TCRdb copy is limited to in-frame clones, with some not included. This sample's table has about 72,000 clones. The specimen was PBMCs. These TCRs come from a man aged 50-60 years in good health and CMV-seropositive. The CDR3 runs from the conserved cysteine through the conserved F or W. A D gene is named only where the DNA matches it firmly. Clone sizes are given selectively: once, few, many, or a class where the clone is expanded.

v_call	j_call	clone_size	d_call	cdr3_aa	cdr3_nt
TRBV5-6	TRBJ2-3	NA	NA	CASSPKPARDTQYF	TGTGCCAGCAGCCCTAAGCCCGCTCGGGATACGCAGTATTTT
TRBV7-2	TRBJ1-1	NA	TRBD1	CASSLARSFQGGTEAFF	TGTGCCAGCAGCTTAGCTCGAAGCTTCCAGGGGGGCACTGAAGCTTTCTTT
TRBV10-3	TRBJ1-2	NA	NA	CAIRGQGYYGYTF	TGTGCCATCAGGGGCCAGGGATACTACGGCTACACCTTC
TRBV10-3	TRBJ2-2	NA	NA	CAISESEQANTGELFF	TGTGCCATCAGTGAGTCGGAACAGGCGAACACCGGGGAGCTGTTTTTT
TRBV6-1	TRBJ1-1	NA	NA	CASSQHRPEAFF	TGTGCCAGCAGTCAACATCGCCCTGAAGCTTTCTTT
TRBV6-5	TRBJ2-5	NA	TRBD2	CACKGLAGETQYF	TGTGCCTGCAAGGGACTAGCGGGGGAGACCCAGTACTTC
TRBV5-1	TRBJ2-1	NA	TRBD2	CASSLASGASDWVF	TGCGCCAGCAGCTTGGCCAGCGGGGCCTCGGATTGGGTCTTC
TRBV29-1	TRBJ1-2	NA	NA	CSVEDYYRLRWYGYTF	TGCAGCGTTGAAGATTATTATCGGTTGAGATGGTATGGCTACACCTTC
TRBV6-1	TRBJ2-7	NA	NA	CASSEGAGSSYEQYF	TGTGCCAGCAGTGAAGGAGCAGGTAGCTCCTACGAGCAGTACTTC
TRBV9	TRBJ1-1	NA	TRBD1	CASSATGDNTEAFF	TGTGCCAGCAGCGCGACAGGGGACAACACTGAAGCTTTCTTT
TRBV18	TRBJ2-3	NA	TRBD2	CASSPPGSGGLGTDTQYF	TGTGCCAGCTCACCACCGGGTAGCGGGGGGCTGGGCACAGATACGCAGTATTTT
TRBV7-8	TRBJ1-4	NA	TRBD1	CASSGLTGKEEKLFF	TGTGCCAGCAGCGGCCTGACAGGGAAGGAAGAAAAACTGTTTTTT
TRBV5-4	TRBJ2-7	NA	TRBD1	CASSPRDREDEQYF	TGTGCCAGCAGCCCACGGGACAGGGAAGACGAGCAGTACTTC
TRBV19	TRBJ2-1	NA	NA	CASSLNTGLGYNEQFF	TGTGCCAGTAGTCTTAACACAGGGTTAGGGTACAATGAGCAGTTCTTC
TRBV10-3	TRBJ1-1	NA	NA	CAISESRSEGTEAFF	TGTGCCATCAGTGAAAGTAGGTCGGAGGGAACTGAAGCTTTCTTT
TRBV30	TRBJ1-2	NA	TRBD1	CAWRDRRYGYTF	TGTGCCTGGAGGGACAGGAGATATGGCTACACCTTC
TRBV12-5	TRBJ1-1	NA	TRBD1	CASGFYTGGPNTEAFF	TGTGCTAGTGGTTTCTATACAGGGGGCCCTAACACTGAAGCTTTCTTT
TRBV4-2	TRBJ1-2	NA	NA	CASSQGPGIYGYTF	TGTGCCAGCAGCCAAGGCCCAGGCATTTATGGCTACACCTTC
TRBV6-1	TRBJ1-3	NA	NA	CASSEAGSSGNTIYF	TGTGCCAGCAGTGAAGCAGGGAGCTCTGGAAACACCATATATTTT
TRBV11-2	TRBJ2-2	NA	TRBD2	CASSPGKAGGRGDGELFF	TGTGCCAGCAGCCCCGGGAAAGCGGGGGGCCGGGGTGACGGGGAGCTGTTTTTT
TRBV2	TRBJ1-5	NA	NA	CASSPRARLGNQPQHF	TGTGCCAGCAGCCCCAGGGCGAGGTTAGGGAATCAGCCCCAGCATTTT
TRBV6-1	TRBJ1-1	NA	NA	CASNQGYTEAFF	TGTGCCAGCAACCAGGGGTACACTGAAGCTTTCTTT
TRBV6-5	TRBJ2-7	NA	TRBD1	CASLRQGASEQYF	TGTGCCAGCCTCCGACAGGGGGCCTCCGAGCAGTACTTC
TRBV12-5	TRBJ2-3	NA	TRBD2	CASGLVLVNIAGGPRTDTQYF	TGTGCTAGTGGTTTGGTACTAGTTAACATAGCGGGGGGGCCAAGGACAGATACGCAGTATTTT
TRBV2	TRBJ2-5	NA	NA	CASSGSSSAETQYF	TGTGCCAGCAGTGGATCCTCTAGCGCAGAGACCCAGTACTTC
TRBV15	TRBJ1-4	NA	NA	CATSTGGAEKLFF	TGTGCCACCAGCACCGGAGGGGCGGAAAAACTGTTTTTT
TRBV2	TRBJ1-3	NA	NA	CASSPGVASGNTIYF	TGTGCCAGCAGCCCAGGGGTCGCCTCTGGAAACACCATATATTTT
TRBV7-9	TRBJ1-1	NA	NA	CASRQSTEGAEAFF	TGTGCCAGCAGGCAATCGACCGAGGGCGCTGAAGCTTTCTTT
TRBV5-4	TRBJ2-1	NA	NA	CASRLEVDNEQFF	TGTGCCAGCAGACTCGAGGTCGACAATGAGCAGTTCTTC
TRBV18	TRBJ2-7	NA	NA	CASSWGPGTSYEQYF	TGTGCCAGCTCATGGGGGCCAGGGACCTCCTACGAGCAGTACTTC
TRBV6-5	TRBJ2-3	NA	NA	CASRPFRGLADTQYF	TGTGCCAGCAGGCCCTTTAGGGGTTTGGCAGATACGCAGTATTTT
TRBV4-2	TRBJ2-2	NA	NA	CASSPFDRGDTGELFF	TGTGCCAGCAGCCCCTTTGATCGGGGTGACACCGGGGAGCTGTTTTTT
TRBV10-3	TRBJ1-4	NA	TRBD1	CAISETLWTGGNEKLFF	TGTGCCATCAGTGAGACGCTCTGGACAGGGGGAAATGAAAAACTGTTTTTT
TRBV5-3	TRBJ2-5	NA	TRBD1	CARSLVRDRGVETQYF	TGTGCCAGAAGCTTGGTGCGGGACAGGGGTGTAGAGACCCAGTACTTC
TRBV4-1	TRBJ2-5	NA	TRBD2	CASSQVRLAGGQETQYF	TGCGCCAGCAGCCAAGTAAGACTAGCGGGGGGACAAGAGACCCAGTACTTC
TRBV6-5	TRBJ1-1	NA	TRBD1	CASSSAKDRVTEAFF	TGTGCCAGCAGTTCAGCTAAAGACAGGGTTACTGAAGCTTTCTTT
TRBV18	TRBJ2-6	NA	TRBD1	CASSLQGAQKTGANVLTF	TGTGCCAGCTCACTACAGGGGGCGCAGAAAACTGGGGCCAACGTCCTGACTTTC
TRBV6-5	TRBJ1-1	NA	NA	CASSSWRTRKAFF	TGTGCCAGCAGCTCCTGGAGGACGCGGAAAGCTTTCTTT
TRBV29-1	TRBJ1-1	NA	TRBD1	CSVHGTGGLYTEAFF	TGCAGCGTTCACGGGACAGGGGGGCTGTACACTGAAGCTTTCTTT
TRBV7-8	TRBJ2-3	NA	TRBD1	CATGGQGLTDTQYF	TGTGCCACCGGGGGACAGGGTCTTACAGATACGCAGTATTTT
TRBV5-6	TRBJ2-7	NA	TRBD1	CASSTGQGPYEQYF	TGTGCCAGCAGCACCGGACAGGGTCCCTACGAGCAGTACTTC
TRBV10-3	TRBJ2-1	NA	TRBD2	CAITLAGEEEQFF	TGTGCCATAACACTAGCGGGAGAAGAAGAGCAGTTCTTC
TRBV2	TRBJ1-1	NA	TRBD1	CASSRQGDTEAFF	TGTGCCAGCTCCCGACAGGGTGACACTGAAGCTTTCTTT
TRBV2	TRBJ2-1	NA	NA	CASMGRRNEQFF	TGTGCCAGCATGGGCAGGCGCAATGAGCAGTTCTTC
TRBV6-1	TRBJ1-5	large	TRBD1	CASSEGRQGSQPQHF	TGTGCCAGCAGTGAAGGGAGACAGGGAAGTCAGCCCCAGCATTTT
TRBV28	TRBJ1-2	NA	TRBD1	CASSSGTGAFNYGYTF	TGTGCCAGCAGTTCCGGGACAGGAGCTTTTAACTATGGCTACACCTTC